The 18 T cell receptor beta chains in this list originate from one sample, sequenced in a study of blood T cell repertoires in COVID-19. Sequencing was performed with immunoSEQ multiplex PCR; in TCRdb, only in-frame clones are kept and a portion is missing. The sample lists a few hundred thousand clones, about 85% occurring once. Sequencing was performed on PBMCs or T cells enriched from blood (not recorded which). The source is a woman aged 50 to 65 who had been exposed to COVID-19.

V usage is TRBV28 and J usage is TRBJ1-5; D gene ambiguous. Trimming cost V 6 bases and J 0 bases, with 12 bases left between them. Germline loops: CDR1 MDHEN, CDR2 SYDVKM. The CDR3 loop spans 15 amino acids. Here the CDR3 reads CASRRAISSNQPQHF. The CDR3, as DNA: TGTGCCAGCAGGAGGGCAATTTCTAGCAATCAGCCCCAGCATTTT. The whole variable domain, filled in from reference TRBV28 and TRBJ1-5, reads DVKVTQSSRYLVKRTGEKVFLECVQDMDHENMFWYRQDPGLGLRLIYFSYDVKMKEKGDIPEGYSVSREKKERFSLILESASTNQTSMYLCASRRAISSNQPQHFGDGTRLSIL.

This chain links TRBV6-6 with TRBJ1-4; 8 nucleotides line up with TRBD1. Germline CDR1 is MNHNY and CDR2 is SVGAGI (reference sequence). The CDR3 length is 15 residues. After removal of 8 bases from V and 3 bases from J, the junction contained 8 bases not matched to a gene. CDR3 in amino acids: CASRNQGASNEKLFF. Here the CDR3 DNA reads TGTGCCAGCCGTAATCAGGGGGCGTCTAATGAAAAACTGTTTTTT.

The chain carries TRBV9 and TRBJ2-3; 11 nucleotides agree with TRBD2. This CDR3 spans 16 amino acids. Per germline, CDR1 SGDLS and CDR2 YYNGEE. With V trimmed by 4 bases and J by 5 bases, 9 bases remained unmatched. CDR3 in DNA: TGTGCCAGCAGCCTCCCCCTAGCGGGGGGCGGAGATACGCAGTATTTT. Translated: CASSLPLAGGGDTQYF.

The chain has TRBV30 and TRBJ1-1, with D maybe TRBD1 (6 bases). The CDR3 spans 13 residues. With 4 bases removed from V and 1 base from J, the gap between germline ends came to 10 bases. Germline CDR1 is GTSNPN and CDR2 is SVGIG (reference sequence). The CDR3 DNA reads TGTGCCTGGACCCAGGACAGGAACACTGAAGCTTTCTTT. Translation gives CAWTQDRNTEAFF.

The V call is TRBV14, the J call TRBJ2-1; no clear D gene. Trimming took off 3 bases at V and 12 bases at J, with 12 bases between the two ends. The CDR3 has 12 residues. Germline V CDR1 and CDR2: SGHDN, FVKESK. The CDR3 loop reads CASSQGSQRQFF. CDR3 DNA sequence: TGTGCCAGCAGCCAGGGTAGCCAGCGGCAGTTCTTC.

The J gene is TRBJ2-3, the V gene TRBV11-2; TRBD1 aligns across 9 bases. This CDR3 region has 14 residues. The J segment lost 6 bases and the V segment lost 5 bases, leaving 6 bases of the junction unmatched. Germline CDR1 reads SGHAT; CDR2 reads FQNNGV. For the CDR3, the DNA is TGTGCCAGCAGCCCCGGGACAGGGAGGGATACGCAGTATTTT. Translation: CASSPGTGRDTQYF.

The chain has TRBV6-5 and TRBJ1-5; 7 nucleotides match TRBD1. V shed 6 bases, J shed 6 bases, and the junction held 8 bases outside the gene matches. This CDR3 comprises 14 residues. CDR1 is MNHEY and CDR2 is SVGAGI in the germline V gene. As DNA, the CDR3 is TGTGCCAGCAGCCGACAGGGCAGGGGTCAGCCCCAGCATTTT. Amino acids: CASSRQGRGQPQHF.

In this sample, this clone turned up many times. The genes are TRBV7-2 and TRBJ2-3; a possible D gene is TRBD2 (5 bases). The V end was cut by 3 bases, the J end by 2 bases, with 12 bases between. The germline CDR1 and CDR2 sequences are SGHTA and FQGNSA. This CDR3 spans 15 amino acids. The CDR3 sequence: CASSFASSHTDTQYF. In DNA, the CDR3 is TGTGCCAGCAGCTTTGCTAGCAGTCACACAGATACGCAGTATTTT.

This clone was seen repeatedly, ten times or more. The chain couples TRBV7-9 to TRBJ2-5, with 8 bases that match TRBD1. J gave up 0 bases and V 5 bases, and 5 bases lay outside the gene matches. The V gene's germline CDR1 is SEHNR and CDR2 FQNEAQ (reference sequence). The CDR3 length is 15 residues. The CDR3 DNA is TGTGCCAGCAGCCTGGACAGGGTGTACCAAGAGACCCAGTACTTC. Translating it yields CASSLDRVYQETQYF.

This clone has only a few counts. The V call is TRBV7-9, the J call TRBJ1-6; D unresolved. Trimming pared 2 bases from V and 7 bases from J, leaving 9 bases between. The germline CDR1 and CDR2 sequences are SEHNR and FQNEAQ (reference sequence). This CDR3 is 14 amino acids long. The CDR3 nucleotides read TGTGCCAGCAGCTTAAAGGGAGAGAATTCACCCCTCCACTTT. Protein product: CASSLKGENSPLHF.

V gene TRBV27 combines with J gene TRBJ2-5; D remains ambiguous. Per germline, CDR1 MNHEY and CDR2 SMNVEV (reference sequence). Trimming removed 5 bases at V and 2 bases at J, with 15 bases between. CDR3 size: 15 residues. The CDR3 loop is CASSPYQTAQETQYF. The CDR3, as DNA: TGTGCCAGCAGTCCGTATCAGACTGCTCAAGAGACCCAGTACTTC.

The V call is TRBV6-5, the J call TRBJ1-5; 8 bases fit TRBD1. The CDR3 length is 14 residues. J gave up 7 bases and V 4 bases, and 6 bases lay outside the gene matches. Germline values: CDR1 MNHEY, CDR2 SVGAGI. The CDR3 region is CASSLAGTGQPQHF. CDR3 bases: TGTGCCAGCAGTTTAGCAGGGACAGGCCAGCCCCAGCATTTT.

This clone occurred once. The chain links TRBV3-1 (or the pseudogene TRBV3-2) to TRBJ1-3, with D perhaps matching TRBD1 (5 bases). The CDR3 is made up of 16 amino acids. Between the trimmed V and J ends, which lost 1 base and 2 bases, there was a span of 12 bases. Germline values: CDR1 LGHDT, CDR2 YNNKEL (reference sequence). The CDR3 DNA follows: TGTGCCAGCAGCCAAGGAAGGGGTCTTGCTGGAAACACCATATATTTT. It is translated as CASSQGRGLAGNTIYF.

This chain links TRBV7-2 with TRBJ2-1, with TRBD1 matching 8 bases. Germline assignment: CDR1 SGHTA and CDR2 FQGNSA. The CDR3 runs 15 residues. With V trimmed by 5 bases and J by 0 bases, 3 bases remained unmatched. The CDR3 spells CASSITGGSYNEQFF. For the CDR3, the DNA is TGTGCCAGCAGCATAACAGGGGGCTCCTACAATGAGCAGTTCTTC.

The J gene is TRBJ2-1, the V gene TRBV5-1; a weak D match, TRBD1 (6 bases). Germline V gives CDR1 SGHRS, CDR2 YFSETQ. The CDR3 sequence is 13 residues long. Trimming shortened V by 4 bases and J by 6 bases, and 11 bases separated the two germline ends. The CDR3 sequence: CASSQTGTNEQFF. CDR3 nucleotide sequence: TGCGCCAGCAGCCAAACAGGGACCAATGAGCAGTTCTTC.

The genes are TRBV25-1 and TRBJ2-1; 8 bases are a match to TRBD2. CDR3 length: 15 amino acids. V gave up 5 bases and J gave up 6 bases; unmatched junction bases: 9. Germline CDR1 reads MGHDK; CDR2 reads SYGVNS. The DNA of the CDR3 is TGTGCCAGCAGTTCATCCGGGACTAGTAGCAATGAGCAGTTCTTC. This codes for CASSSSGTSSNEQFF. The full variable domain, rest sourced from reference TRBV25-1 and TRBJ2-1, is EADIYQTPRYLVIGTGKKITLECSQTMGHDKMYWYQQDPGMELHLIHYSYGVNSTEKGDLSSESTVSRIRTEHFPLTLESARPSHTSQYLCASSSSGTSSNEQFFGPGTRLTVL.

J is TRBJ2-7 and V is TRBV29-1; 10 nucleotides agree with TRBD1. Trimming took 4 bases from V and 9 from J; bases not matched to a gene: 12. This CDR3 is built from 14 residues. Per the germline V gene, CDR1 is SQVTM and CDR2 is ANQGSEA. CDR3 sequence (DNA): TGCAGCGTTGTGGTGGGACAGGGGCTCGCGTGGCAGTACTTC. Translation: CSVVVGQGLAWQYF.

This clone was observed a single time. The same CDR3 can be traced to other DNA sequences in this sample. This chain uses TRBV18 with TRBJ1-1; 9 bases are shared with TRBD1. CDR1 KGHSH and CDR2 LQKENI come from the germline V gene. J gave up 1 base and V 6 bases, and 3 bases lay outside the gene matches. The CDR3 consists of 14 residues. The CDR3 spells CASSPGQGNTEAFF. Written as DNA, the CDR3 is TGTGCCAGCTCCCCGGGACAGGGGAACACTGAAGCTTTCTTT.